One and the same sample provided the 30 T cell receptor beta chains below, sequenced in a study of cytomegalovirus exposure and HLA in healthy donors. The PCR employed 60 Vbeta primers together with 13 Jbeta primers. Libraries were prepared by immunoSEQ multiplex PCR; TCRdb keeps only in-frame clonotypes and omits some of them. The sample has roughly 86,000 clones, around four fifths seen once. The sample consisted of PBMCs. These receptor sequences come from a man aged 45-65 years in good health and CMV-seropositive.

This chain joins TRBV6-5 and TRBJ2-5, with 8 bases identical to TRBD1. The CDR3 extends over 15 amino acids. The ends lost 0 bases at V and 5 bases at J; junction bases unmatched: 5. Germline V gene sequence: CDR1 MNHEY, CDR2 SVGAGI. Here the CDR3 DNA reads TGTGCCAGCAGTTACTCGAGGACAGGGCACGAGACCCAGTACTTC. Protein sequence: CASSYSRTGHETQYF.

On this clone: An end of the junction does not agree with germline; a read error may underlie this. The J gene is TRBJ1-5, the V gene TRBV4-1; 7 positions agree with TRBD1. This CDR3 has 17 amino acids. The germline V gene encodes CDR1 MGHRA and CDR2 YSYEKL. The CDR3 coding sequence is TGCGCCAGCAGCCAAGGCCGACAGGGCCCCGCTCATCAGCCCCAGAATTTT. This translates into CASSQGRQGPAHQPQNF.

The CDR3 DNA is TGTGCCAGCAGCTTAGAACAGCCAGAGACCTCATACAATGAGCAGTTCTTC. This sequence encodes CASSLEQPETSYNEQFF. The rearrangement uses TRBV11-2 and TRBJ2-1; no definite D call. Germline CDR1 SGHAT, CDR2 FQNNGV. Trimming removed 0 bases at V and 4 bases at J, with 16 bases between. This CDR3 is 17 amino acids long. The whole variable domain, filled in from reference TRBV11-2 and TRBJ2-1, reads EAGVAQSPRYKIIEKRQSVAFWCNPISGHATLYWYQQILGQGPKLLIQFQNNGVVDDSQLPKDRFSAERLKGVDSTLKIQPAKLEDSAVYLCASSLEQPETSYNEQFFGPGTRLTVL.

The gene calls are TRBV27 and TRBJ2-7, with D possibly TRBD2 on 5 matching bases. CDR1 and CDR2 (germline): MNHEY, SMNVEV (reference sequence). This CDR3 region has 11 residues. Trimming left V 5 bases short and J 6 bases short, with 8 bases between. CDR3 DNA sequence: TGTGCCAGCAGTACGGGAAGCGAGCAGTACTTC. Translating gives CASSTGSEQYF.

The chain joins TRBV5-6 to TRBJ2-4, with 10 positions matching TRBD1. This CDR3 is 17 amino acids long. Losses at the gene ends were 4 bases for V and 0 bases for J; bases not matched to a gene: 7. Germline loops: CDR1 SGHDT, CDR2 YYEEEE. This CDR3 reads CASSLEGQGIAKNIQYF. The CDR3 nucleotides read TGTGCCAGCAGCCTGGAGGGACAGGGGATAGCCAAAAACATTCAGTACTTC.

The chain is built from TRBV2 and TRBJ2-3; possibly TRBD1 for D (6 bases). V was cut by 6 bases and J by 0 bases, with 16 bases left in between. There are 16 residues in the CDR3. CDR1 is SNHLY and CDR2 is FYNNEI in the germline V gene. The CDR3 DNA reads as TGTGCCAGCAGCCAAAACAGGGTCGCGAGCACAGATACGCAGTATTTT. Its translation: CASSQNRVASTDTQYF.

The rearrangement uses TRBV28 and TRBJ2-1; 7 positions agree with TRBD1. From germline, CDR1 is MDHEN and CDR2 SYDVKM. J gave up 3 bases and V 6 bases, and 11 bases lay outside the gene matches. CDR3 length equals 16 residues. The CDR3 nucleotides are TGTGCCAGCAGACTAAGACAGGGCCCATACTACAATGAGCAGTTCTTC. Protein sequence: CASRLRQGPYYNEQFF.

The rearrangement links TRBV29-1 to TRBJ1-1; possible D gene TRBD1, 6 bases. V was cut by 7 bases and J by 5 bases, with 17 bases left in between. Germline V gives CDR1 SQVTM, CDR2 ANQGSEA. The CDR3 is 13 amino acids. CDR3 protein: CSGGGREGTEAFF. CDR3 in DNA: TGCAGCGGGGGGGGCAGGGAAGGTACTGAAGCTTTCTTT.

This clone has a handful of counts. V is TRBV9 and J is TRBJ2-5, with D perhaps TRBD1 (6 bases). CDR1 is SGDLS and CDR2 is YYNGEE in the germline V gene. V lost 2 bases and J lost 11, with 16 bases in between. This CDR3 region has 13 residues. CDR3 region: CASSVGERGSQYF. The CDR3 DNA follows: TGTGCCAGCAGCGTGGGGGAGAGGGGGTCTCAGTACTTC.

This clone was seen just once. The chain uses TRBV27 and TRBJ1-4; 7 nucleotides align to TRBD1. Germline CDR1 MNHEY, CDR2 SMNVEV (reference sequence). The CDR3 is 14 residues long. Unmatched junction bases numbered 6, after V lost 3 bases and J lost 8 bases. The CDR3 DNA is TGTGCCAGCAGTTTGCAGGGGGAAGGGGAAAAACTGTTTTTT. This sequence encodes CASSLQGEGEKLFF.

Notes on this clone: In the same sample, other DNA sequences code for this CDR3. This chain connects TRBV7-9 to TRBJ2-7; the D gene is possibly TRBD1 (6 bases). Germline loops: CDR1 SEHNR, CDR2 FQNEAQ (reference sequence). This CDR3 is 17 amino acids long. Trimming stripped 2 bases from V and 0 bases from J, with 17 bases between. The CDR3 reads CASSLSRDNGFSYEQYF. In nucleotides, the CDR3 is TGTGCCAGCAGCTTAAGCCGGGACAACGGGTTCTCCTACGAGCAGTACTTC.

CDR3 region: CASSLRGGGSEQFF. As DNA, the CDR3 is TGTGCCAGTAGTCTCCGAGGCGGGGGGAGTGAGCAGTTCTTC. The chain uses TRBV19 and TRBJ2-1; TRBD2 aligns across 8 bases. With V trimmed by 5 bases and J by 9 bases, 9 bases remained unmatched. Germline loops: CDR1 LNHDA, CDR2 SQIVND (reference sequence). The CDR3 is 14 amino acids.

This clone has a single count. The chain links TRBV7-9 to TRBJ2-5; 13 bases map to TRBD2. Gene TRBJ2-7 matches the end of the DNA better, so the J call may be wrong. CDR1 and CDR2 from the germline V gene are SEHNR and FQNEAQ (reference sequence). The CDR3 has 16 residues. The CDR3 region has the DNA TGTGCCAGCAGCTCTCGACTAGCGGGGGGAAGGTACGAGCAGTACTTC. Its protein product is CASSSRLAGGRYEQYF.

The CDR3 nucleotides are TGTGCCAGCAGCTTAGATCCCGGGACAGGGGGCCGCGAGCAGTACTTC. Protein sequence: CASSLDPGTGGREQYF. The chain links TRBV11-2 to TRBJ2-7, with 12 positions matching TRBD1. V lost 0 bases and J lost 6; bases outside the gene matches: 6. CDR1 SGHAT and CDR2 FQNNGV come from the germline V gene. The length of the CDR3 is 16 residues.

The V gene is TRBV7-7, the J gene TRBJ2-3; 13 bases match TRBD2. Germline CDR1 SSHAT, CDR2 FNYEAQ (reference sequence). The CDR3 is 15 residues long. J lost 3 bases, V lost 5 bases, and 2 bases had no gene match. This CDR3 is CASSRTSGGTDTQYF. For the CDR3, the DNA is TGTGCCAGCAGCCGGACTAGCGGGGGAACAGATACGCAGTATTTT.

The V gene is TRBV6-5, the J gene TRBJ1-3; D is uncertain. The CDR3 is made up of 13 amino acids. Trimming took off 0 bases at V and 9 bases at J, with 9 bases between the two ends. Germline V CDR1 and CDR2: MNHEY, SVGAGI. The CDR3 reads CASSYSLSGTIYF. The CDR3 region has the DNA TGTGCCAGCAGTTACTCTCTCTCCGGCACCATATATTTT.

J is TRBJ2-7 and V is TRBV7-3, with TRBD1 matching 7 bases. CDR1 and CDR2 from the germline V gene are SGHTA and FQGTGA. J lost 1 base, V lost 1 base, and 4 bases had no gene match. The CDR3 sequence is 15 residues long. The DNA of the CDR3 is TGTGCCAGCAGCTTAAACCGGGACAGATCCTACGAGCAGTACTTC. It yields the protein CASSLNRDRSYEQYF.

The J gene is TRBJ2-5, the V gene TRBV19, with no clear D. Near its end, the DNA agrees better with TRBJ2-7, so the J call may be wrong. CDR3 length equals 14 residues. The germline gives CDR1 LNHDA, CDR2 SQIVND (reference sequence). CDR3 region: CASSIGRADYEQYF. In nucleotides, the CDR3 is TGTGCCAGTAGTATCGGTAGGGCAGACTACGAGCAGTACTTC.

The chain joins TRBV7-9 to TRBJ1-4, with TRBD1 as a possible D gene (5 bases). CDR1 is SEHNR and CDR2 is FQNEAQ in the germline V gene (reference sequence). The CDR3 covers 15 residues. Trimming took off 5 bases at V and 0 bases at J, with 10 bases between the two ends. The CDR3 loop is CASSRIRATNEKLFF. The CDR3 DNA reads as TGTGCCAGCAGCCGAATCAGGGCAACTAATGAAAAACTGTTTTTT.

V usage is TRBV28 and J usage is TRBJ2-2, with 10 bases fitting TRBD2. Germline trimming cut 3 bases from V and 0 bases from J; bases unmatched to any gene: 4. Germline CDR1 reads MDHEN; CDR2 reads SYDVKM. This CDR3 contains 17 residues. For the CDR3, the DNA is TGTGCCAGCAGTTTCTCTAGCGGGGGACCGAACACCGGGGAGCTGTTTTTT. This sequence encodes CASSFSSGGPNTGELFF.

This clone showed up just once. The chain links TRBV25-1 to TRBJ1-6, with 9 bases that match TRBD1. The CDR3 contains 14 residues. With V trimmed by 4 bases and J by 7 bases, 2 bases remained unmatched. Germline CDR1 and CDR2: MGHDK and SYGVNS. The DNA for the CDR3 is TGTGCCAGCAGTGCCACAGGGGGCAATTCACCCCTCCACTTT. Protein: CASSATGGNSPLHF.

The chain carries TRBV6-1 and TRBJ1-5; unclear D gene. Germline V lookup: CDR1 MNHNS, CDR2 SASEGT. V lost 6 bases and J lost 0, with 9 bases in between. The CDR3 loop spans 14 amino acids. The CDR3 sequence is CASSQFGSNQPQHF. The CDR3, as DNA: TGTGCCAGCAGCCAATTCGGTAGCAATCAGCCCCAGCATTTT.

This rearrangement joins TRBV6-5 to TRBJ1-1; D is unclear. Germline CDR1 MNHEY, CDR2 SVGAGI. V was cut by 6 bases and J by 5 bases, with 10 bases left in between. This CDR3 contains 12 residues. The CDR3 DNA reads TGTGCCAGCAGGGGGAGCGGTACTGAAGCTTTCTTT. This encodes CASRGSGTEAFF.

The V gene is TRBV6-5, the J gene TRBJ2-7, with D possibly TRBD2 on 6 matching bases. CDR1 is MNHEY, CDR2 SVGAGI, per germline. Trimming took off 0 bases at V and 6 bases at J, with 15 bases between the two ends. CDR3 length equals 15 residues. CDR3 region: CASSYSRGNPLEQYF. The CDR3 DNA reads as TGTGCCAGCAGTTACTCCCGGGGGAACCCTCTCGAGCAGTACTTC.

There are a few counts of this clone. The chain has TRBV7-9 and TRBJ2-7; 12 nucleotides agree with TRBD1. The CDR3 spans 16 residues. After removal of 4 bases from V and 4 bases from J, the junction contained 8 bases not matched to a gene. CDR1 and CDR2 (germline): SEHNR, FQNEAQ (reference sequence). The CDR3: CASSSGTGGRGYEQYF. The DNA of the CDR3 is TGTGCCAGCAGCTCGGGGACAGGGGGCCGGGGGTACGAGCAGTACTTC.

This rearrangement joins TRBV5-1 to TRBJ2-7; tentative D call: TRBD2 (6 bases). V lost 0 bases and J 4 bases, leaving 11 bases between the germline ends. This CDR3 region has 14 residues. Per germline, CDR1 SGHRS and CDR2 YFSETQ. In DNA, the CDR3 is TGCGCCAGCAGCTTGGACTCAGGGAGGTACGAGCAGTACTTC. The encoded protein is CASSLDSGRYEQYF.

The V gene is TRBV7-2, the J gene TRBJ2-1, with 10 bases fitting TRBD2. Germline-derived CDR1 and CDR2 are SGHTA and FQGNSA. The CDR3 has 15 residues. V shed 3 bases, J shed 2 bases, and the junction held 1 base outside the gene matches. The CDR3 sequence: CASSFSGGPYNEQFF. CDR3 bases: TGTGCCAGCAGCTTTAGCGGGGGGCCCTACAATGAGCAGTTCTTC.

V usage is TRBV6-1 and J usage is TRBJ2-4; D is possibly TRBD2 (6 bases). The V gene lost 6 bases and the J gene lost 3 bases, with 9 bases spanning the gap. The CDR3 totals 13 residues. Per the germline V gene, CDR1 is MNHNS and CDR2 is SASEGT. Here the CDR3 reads CASRGGVKNIQYF. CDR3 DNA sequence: TGTGCCAGCAGGGGGGGTGTCAAAAACATTCAGTACTTC.

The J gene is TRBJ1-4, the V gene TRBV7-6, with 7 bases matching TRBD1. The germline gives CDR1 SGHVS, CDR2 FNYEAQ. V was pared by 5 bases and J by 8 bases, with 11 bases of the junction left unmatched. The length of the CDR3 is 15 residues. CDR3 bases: TGTGCCAGCAGCGCAAGCACAGGGGTGAGGGAAAAACTGTTTTTT. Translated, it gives CASSASTGVREKLFF. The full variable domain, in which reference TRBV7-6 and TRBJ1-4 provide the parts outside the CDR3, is GAGVSQSPRYKVTKRGQDVALRCDPISGHVSLYWYRQALGQGPEFLTYFNYEAQQDKSGLPNDRFSAERPEGSISTLTIQRTEQRDSAMYRCASSASTGVREKLFFGSGTQLSVL.

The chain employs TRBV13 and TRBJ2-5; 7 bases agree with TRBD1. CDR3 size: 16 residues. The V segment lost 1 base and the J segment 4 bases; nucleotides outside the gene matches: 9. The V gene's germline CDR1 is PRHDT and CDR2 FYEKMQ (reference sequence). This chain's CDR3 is CASSLESTGKVETQYF. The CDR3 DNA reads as TGTGCCAGCAGCTTAGAGTCGACAGGGAAGGTAGAGACCCAGTACTTC. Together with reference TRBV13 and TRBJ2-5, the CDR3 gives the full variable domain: AAGVIQSPRHLIKEKRETATLKCYPIPRHDTVYWYQQGPGQDPQFLISFYEKMQSDKGSIPDRFSAQQFSDYHSELNMSSLELGDSALYFCASSLESTGKVETQYFGPGTRLLVL.